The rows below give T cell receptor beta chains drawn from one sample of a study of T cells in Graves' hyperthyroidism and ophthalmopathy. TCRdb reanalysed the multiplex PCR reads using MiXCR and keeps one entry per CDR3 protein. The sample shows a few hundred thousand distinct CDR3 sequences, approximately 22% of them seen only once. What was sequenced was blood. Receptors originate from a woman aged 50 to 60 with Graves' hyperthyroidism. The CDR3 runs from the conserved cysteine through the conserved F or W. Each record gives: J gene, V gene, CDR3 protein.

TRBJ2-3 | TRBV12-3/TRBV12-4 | CASSPGATRTDTQYF
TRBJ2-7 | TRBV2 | CASRFSYEQYF
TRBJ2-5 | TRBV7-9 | CASSLAKGAWETQYF
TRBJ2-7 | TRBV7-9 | CASSLSWNSYEQYF
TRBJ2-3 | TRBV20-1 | CSACNVGDGDTQYF
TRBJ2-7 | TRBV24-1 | CATSADGRDEQYF
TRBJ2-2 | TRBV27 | CASQGNGRHGGELFF
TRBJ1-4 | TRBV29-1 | CSARNGTATNEKLFF
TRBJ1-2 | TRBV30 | CAWSATGPSGYTF
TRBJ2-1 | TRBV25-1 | CASSEPMVAGVSHNEQFF
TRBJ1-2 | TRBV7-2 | CASSFQGASSNYGYTF
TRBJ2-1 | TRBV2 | CASRPGLAAYNEQFF
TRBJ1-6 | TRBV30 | CAWSRQGAGNSPLHF
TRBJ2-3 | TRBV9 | CASRMTTTDTQYF
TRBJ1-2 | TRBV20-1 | CSARKTGVKGYTF
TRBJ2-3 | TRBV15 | CATSTWAGGGRADTQYF
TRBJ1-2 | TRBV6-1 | CASRPTGLHGYTF
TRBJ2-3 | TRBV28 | CASRTQKGGSTDTQYF
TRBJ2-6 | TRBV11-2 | CASSSLRDRLSGANVLTF
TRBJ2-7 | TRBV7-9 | CASSLGRATFYEQYF
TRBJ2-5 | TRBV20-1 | CSATVLVSQETQYF
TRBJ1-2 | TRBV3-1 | CASSQRDRANYGYTF
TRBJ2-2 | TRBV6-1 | CATSAIAQTGELFF
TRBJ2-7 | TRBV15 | CATSRDHAEQYF
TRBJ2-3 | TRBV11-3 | CASSPMGGASTDTQYF
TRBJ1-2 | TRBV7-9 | CASSHLPGHSNYGYTF
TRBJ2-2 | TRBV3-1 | CASSQEGGTGELFF
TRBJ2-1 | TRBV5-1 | CASSATRTGSIYNEQFF
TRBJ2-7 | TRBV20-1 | CSASPPQLTVYEQYF
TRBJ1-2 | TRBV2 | CASRGTDPLFYGYTF
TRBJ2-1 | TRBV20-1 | CSANKVTRRNEQFF
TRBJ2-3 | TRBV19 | CASSTGTGLGQYF
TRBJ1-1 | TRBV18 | CASSGAGTVIRGTEAFF
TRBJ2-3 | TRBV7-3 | CASSSTPGLASSDTQYF
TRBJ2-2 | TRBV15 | CATSRGQALNTGELFF
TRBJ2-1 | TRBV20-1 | CSASPGAGLYNEQFF
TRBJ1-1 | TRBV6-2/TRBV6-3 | CASGIGGNTEAFF
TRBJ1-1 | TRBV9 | CASSVVTGNTEAFF
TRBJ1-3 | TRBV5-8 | CASSLGRDTIYF
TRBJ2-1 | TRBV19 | CASTPPGLNEQFF
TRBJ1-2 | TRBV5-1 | CASSLGQQTNYGYTF
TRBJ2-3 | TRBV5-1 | CASGREGTGLEDTQYF
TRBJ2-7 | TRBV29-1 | CSVAGQDRFYEQYF